The entry that follows covers one T cell receptor beta chain sequence. Antigen unknown. The record originates from a study of cytomegalovirus exposure and HLA in healthy donors. Study-wide findings and caveats: Highly shared sequence variants in one cluster were likely a sequencing artifact. The authors assumed roughly uniform sequencing depth across donors for presence/absence analyses. A later analysis linked a missense DCLRE1C variant to TCR beta V- and J-gene trimming.

The PCR used 60 Vbeta and 13 Jbeta primers. Sequenced by immunoSEQ multiplex PCR; TCRdb stores in-frame clones only, minus some. Here the sample table reports about 210,000 clones. The TCR sequence derives from a woman in her 30s in good health and CMV-seropositive. Sequenced: PBMCs.

The CDR3 coding sequence is TGTGCCAGCAGCGTAGCTGGGGGGGAGGCTTTCTTT. It codes for CASSVAGGEAFF. The chain combines TRBV9 with TRBJ1-1; D is perhaps TRBD1 (5 bases). The V gene's germline CDR1 is SGDLS and CDR2 YYNGEE. The germline V and J ends were trimmed by 0 bases and 11 bases, with 11 bases remaining between them. The CDR3 sequence is 12 residues long.